Here is one TCR beta chain with its context. Data came from immunoSEQ multiplex PCR; TCRdb stores just in-frame clones and leaves some out. The repertoire holds about 70,000 clones, with approximately 94% as singletons. The sample belongs to a study of technical replicates of blood from a handful of donors. This CDR3 comprises 15 residues. The V gene's germline CDR1 is MDHEN and CDR2 SYDVKM. After removal of 7 bases from V and 6 bases from J, the junction contained 12 bases not matched to a gene. The sequence was collected from a human donor in good health. The sample was T cells isolated from PBMCs. The rearrangement links TRBV28 to TRBJ1-5, with 7 bases identical to TRBD1. The CDR3 protein is CASISRQGRFQPQHF. The CDR3 DNA sequence: TGTGCCAGCATATCGAGACAGGGTAGATTTCAGCCCCAGCATTTT.